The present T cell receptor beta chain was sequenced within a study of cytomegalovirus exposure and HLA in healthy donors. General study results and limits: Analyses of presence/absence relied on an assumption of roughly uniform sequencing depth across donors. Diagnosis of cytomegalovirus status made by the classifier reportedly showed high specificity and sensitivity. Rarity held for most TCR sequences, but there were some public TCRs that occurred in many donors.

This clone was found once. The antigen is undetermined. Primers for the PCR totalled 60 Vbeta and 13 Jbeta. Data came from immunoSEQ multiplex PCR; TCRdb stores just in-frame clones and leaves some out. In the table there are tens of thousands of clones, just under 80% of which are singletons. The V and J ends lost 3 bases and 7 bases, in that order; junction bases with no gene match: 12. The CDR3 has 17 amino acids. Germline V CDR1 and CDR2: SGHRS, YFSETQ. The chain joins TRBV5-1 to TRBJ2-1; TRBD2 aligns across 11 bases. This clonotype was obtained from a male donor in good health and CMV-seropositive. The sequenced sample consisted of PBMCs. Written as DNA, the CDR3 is TGCGCCAGCAGCTCCGGGACTAGCGGCACAGGGGGTAATGAGCAGTTCTTC. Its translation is CASSSGTSGTGGNEQFF.